The 4 T cell receptor beta chains given below trace back to one sample, sequenced in a study of blood T cell repertoires in COVID-19. TCRdb's copy holds only in-frame clones and misses some; the assay was immunoSEQ multiplex PCR. The profile covers a few hundred thousand clones, with 75% to 95% appearing a single time and around 2.6% taken by the ten largest. The specimen was peripheral blood. These receptors originate from a person aged 18-29 years with COVID-19, enrolled during active disease.

The genes are TRBV20-1 and TRBJ1-3, with D possibly being TRBD1 (5 bases). Deletions cut 3 bases from V and 4 bases from J, with 7 bases between. Germline V gene sequence: CDR1 DFQATT, CDR2 SNEGSKA (reference sequence). This CDR3 spans 12 amino acids. The CDR3 region is CSASRGGNTIYF. In DNA, the CDR3 is TGCAGTGCTAGTAGGGGAGGAAACACCATATATTTT.

The V call is TRBV6-5, the J call TRBJ2-1, with 10 positions matching TRBD2. Germline V CDR1 and CDR2: MNHEY, SVGAGI. Germline trimming cut 6 bases from V and 11 bases from J; bases unmatched to any gene: 4. CDR3 length equals 12 residues. The CDR3 sequence: CASRGSGRQQFF. The CDR3 DNA sequence: TGTGCCAGCAGGGGTAGCGGGAGGCAGCAGTTCTTC.

The rearrangement joins TRBV5-4 to TRBJ2-6; no firm D call. There are 18 residues in the CDR3. CDR1 and CDR2 from the germline V gene are SGHNT and YYREEE (reference sequence). V was trimmed by 4 bases and J by 0 bases, leaving 17 bases between them. CDR3 sequence reads: CASSRPSWVSSGANVLTF. CDR3 coding DNA: TGTGCCAGCAGCCGCCCTAGTTGGGTTAGCTCTGGGGCCAACGTCCTGACTTTC.

This chain links TRBV19 with TRBJ2-7; D is uncertain. This CDR3 comprises 13 residues. Germline-derived CDR1 and CDR2 are LNHDA and SQIVND (reference sequence). Trimming removed 4 bases from V and 3 bases from J, with 10 bases in between. CDR3 region: CASSNGAHYEQYF. Here the CDR3 DNA reads TGTGCCAGTAGTAACGGAGCGCACTACGAGCAGTACTTC.